This T cell receptor (beta chain) originates from a study of blood T cell repertoires in COVID-19 (dated by TCRdb to the early 2020s). Describing the broader study: The collaborator samples originated in the United States, Italy and Spain and spanned the acute and convalescent phases of COVID-19. Deeply sampled blood TCRbeta repertoires from subjects exposed to, actively infected with, or recovered from COVID-19 were included in the dataset. A freely available public database, intended as a resource for researchers studying the immune response to SARS-CoV-2, is where the repertoires were released. HLA class I and class II types, where available, came from metadata supplied by the sample provider rather than from assay-based typing. Samples came from the ongoing ImmuneRACE study (first 160 participants) plus 1,254 subjects from 6 global collaborators. The material from the prospective study consisted of cDNA or gDNA derived from T cells, B-cell-depleted T cells, or PBMCs. A de-identified subject ID, COVID-19 status, age in years and sex were almost always included in the sample metadata. Overall study outcomes, separate from this receptor: How much clinical and demographic metadata was included differed by source and by participant, and the metadata was provided uncurated.

TCRbeta CDR3 regions were amplified from genomic DNA by means of the immunoSEQ Assay, a bias-controlled multiplex PCR. The paper's data handling went like this. Nucleated cell counts per sample were estimated from amplification of reference gene primers within the assay. To quantify the absolute abundance of each unique TCRbeta CDR3 rearrangement, sequence reads were collapsed and filtered. For each sample, productive Simpson clonality was calculated as the square root of Simpson's diversity index over productive rearrangements. In its TCRdb copy, this immuneACCESS table keeps in-frame sequences only and misses some clones. Where compared with another copy, unresolved V genes explain less than half of these, and the others have no known cause. The V and J calls and the clone size are those of that table, but D and trimming were determined from the DNA. A total of approximately 170,000 clones appear in this sample, about 80% of them only once. 10% to 15% of the sample lies in the top ten.

Trimming at the junction amounts to 4 bases on V and 1 base on J, and the germline ends lie 7 bases apart. The CDR3 spans 13 residues, from the cysteine through the phenylalanine. The entry retains the CDR3 DNA only, 39 bases that are in frame from base 1. Reading the germline V gene (reference sequence) gives CDR1 LGHDT and CDR2 YNNKEL. About this clone: Its cognate antigen has yet to be identified. Within one base of it there is no much larger clone, and no base qualities were kept.

A second Seattle source provided samples from volunteer blood donors who had recovered from COVID-19. The collaborating institutions used their own protocols to collect whole blood in K2EDTA tubes. For TCRbeta analysis, collaborator samples were shipped as frozen whole blood, as isolated PBMCs, or as DNA extracted from either sample type. The clonotype comes from a man between 65 and 85 years old who had recovered from COVID-19. The sample comprised peripheral blood. The V and J genes are TRBV3-1 (or the pseudogene TRBV3-2) and TRBJ1-1; no D segment can be confidently identified. At the DNA level, the sequence is TGTGCCAGCAGCCTCACAGAGAACACTGAAGCTTTCTTT. Its coded protein is CASSLTENTEAFF.